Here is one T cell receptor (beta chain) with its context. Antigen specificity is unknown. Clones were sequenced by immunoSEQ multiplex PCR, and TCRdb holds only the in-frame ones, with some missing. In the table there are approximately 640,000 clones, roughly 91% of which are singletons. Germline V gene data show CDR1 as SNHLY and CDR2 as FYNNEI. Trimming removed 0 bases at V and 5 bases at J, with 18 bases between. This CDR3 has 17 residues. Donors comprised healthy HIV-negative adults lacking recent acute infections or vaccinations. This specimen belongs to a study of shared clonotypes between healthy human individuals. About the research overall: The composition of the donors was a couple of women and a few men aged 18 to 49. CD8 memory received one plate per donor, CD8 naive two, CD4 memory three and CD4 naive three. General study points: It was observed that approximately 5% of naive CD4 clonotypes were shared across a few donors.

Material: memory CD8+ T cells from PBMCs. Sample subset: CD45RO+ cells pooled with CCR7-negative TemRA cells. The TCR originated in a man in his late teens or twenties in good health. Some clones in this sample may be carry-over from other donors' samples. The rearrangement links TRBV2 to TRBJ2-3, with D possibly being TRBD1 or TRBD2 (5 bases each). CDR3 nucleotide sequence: TGTGCCAGCAGTGAAGCGTTTAGAGGGCAGGGTGGAGATACGCAGTATTTT. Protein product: CASSEAFRGQGGDTQYF.